Each of the 11 T cell receptor beta chains below was sequenced from the same sample in a study of early T cells in non-severe SARS-CoV-2 infection (dated by TCRdb to the early 2020s). Libraries were made using 5' RACE. These reads were obtained on a NextSeq 500. TCRdb reran the public reads through fastp at Q25 and MiXCR, keeping productive beta chains. Entries are consolidated by CDR3 protein sequence, retaining the most common genes and DNA. In all, the sample holds around 84,000 distinct CDR3 sequences, and more than 9% of those were seen once. In total, the top ten clones hold around 8% of the sample. Material: whole blood, obtained at baseline. The receptors originated from an adult who was a healthcare worker with PCR-confirmed SARS-CoV-2 infection or an uninfected control (not recorded which).

In its sample, this clonotype was seen a few times. The V gene is TRBV18, the J gene TRBJ2-7; no clear D. Germline lookup yields CDR1 KGHSH and CDR2 LQKENI. Trimming pared 5 bases from V and 3 bases from J, leaving 14 bases between. This CDR3 comprises 14 residues. The DNA for the CDR3 is TGTGCCAGCTCAAGACCCGAATCGGGCTACGAGCAGTACTTC. Protein: CASSRPESGYEQYF.

The chain uses TRBV12-3 or TRBV12-4 and TRBJ2-1, with 9 bases identical to TRBD2. CDR3 length equals 13 residues. J lost 7 bases, V lost 6 bases, and 4 bases had no gene match. CDR3 residues: CASSGLAINEQFF. The CDR3 region has the DNA TGTGCCAGCAGCGGACTAGCGATTAATGAGCAGTTCTTC.

This clonotype has a handful of counts. V usage is TRBV5-6 and J usage is TRBJ2-5, with TRBD2 matching over 8 bases. Looked up from germline, CDR1 is SGHDT and CDR2 is YYEEEE. The CDR3 loop spans 17 amino acids. With V trimmed by 4 bases and J by 4 bases, 15 bases remained unmatched. The chain's CDR3 is CASSRTGTRTPGETQYF. The CDR3 coding sequence is TGTGCCAGCAGCCGAACCGGGACTAGGACCCCAGGAGAGACCCAGTACTTC.

For the CDR3, the DNA is TGTGCCAGCAGCCCCCTAGCGGGAGGCTACTACAATGAGCAGTTCTTC. It specifies CASSPLAGGYYNEQFF. The genes are TRBV11-2 and TRBJ2-1; 11 nucleotides line up with TRBD2. The germline V gene encodes CDR1 SGHAT and CDR2 FQNNGV. The V gene end was trimmed by 5 bases and the J gene end by 3 bases; junction bases not matched to a gene: 6. The CDR3 loop spans 16 amino acids.

This clonotype showed up just once. The rearrangement uses TRBV7-6 and TRBJ1-2, with D possibly matching TRBD1 (6 bases). The CDR3 runs 12 residues. The germline gives CDR1 SGHVS, CDR2 FNYEAQ. V was pared by 9 bases and J by 7 bases, with 15 bases between. Here the CDR3 DNA reads TGTGCCAGTAGCCCGGGGGGGGCTGGCTACACCTTC. This sequence encodes CASSPGGAGYTF.

This rearrangement joins TRBV28 to TRBJ1-1; no definite D call. Trimming stripped 6 bases from V and 6 bases from J, with 17 bases between. The V gene's germline CDR1 is MDHEN and CDR2 SYDVKM. The CDR3 covers 14 residues. The CDR3 DNA follows: TGTGCCAGCAGCCCTCTAGGTGAAGTCGCTGAAGCTTTCTTT. It specifies CASSPLGEVAEAFF.

This clonotype was seen at least ten times. This chain links TRBV7-2 with TRBJ2-3; the D is unclear. The CDR3 is 12 residues long. Germline values: CDR1 SGHTA, CDR2 FQGNSA. Trimming stripped 7 bases from V and 12 bases from J, with 17 bases between. CDR3 sequence reads: CASKEAQKKQYF. The CDR3 region has the DNA TGTGCCAGCAAGGAAGCGCAAAAGAAACAGTATTTT.

This clonotype has only a few counts. The chain has TRBV11-1 and TRBJ2-1, with D maybe TRBD1 (5 bases). Germline CDR1 and CDR2: SGHAT and FQDESV (reference sequence). This CDR3 spans 13 amino acids. The ends were cut back, 7 bases at V and 4 bases at J, with 11 bases in the middle. CDR3 protein: CASTVGQYNEQFF. CDR3 DNA: TGTGCCAGCACCGTGGGGCAATACAATGAGCAGTTCTTC.

The chain uses TRBV12-3 or TRBV12-4 and TRBJ1-2, with 9 bases fitting TRBD1. The CDR3 totals 14 residues. Trimming took 3 bases from V and 7 from J; bases not matched to a gene: 6. CDR3 sequence reads: CASSFGQGSGGYTF. The CDR3 nucleotides read TGTGCCAGCAGTTTCGGACAGGGGTCGGGTGGCTACACCTTC.

The CDR3 region has the DNA TGTGCCAGCAGTGAAGGAGTGACGGCTACCTACGAGCAGTACTTC. Translated: CASSEGVTATYEQYF. The chain is built from TRBV6-1 and TRBJ2-7; D remains ambiguous. This CDR3 has 15 residues. Germline CDR1 MNHNS, CDR2 SASEGT. V shed 1 base and J shed 2 bases, with 12 bases lying between them.

At least ten counts were recorded for this clonotype. The rearrangement joins TRBV9 to TRBJ2-1; 8 positions match TRBD2. Germline CDR1 is SGDLS and CDR2 is YYNGEE. Trimming took 0 bases from V and 4 from J; bases not matched to a gene: 6. This CDR3 contains 16 residues. The CDR3 nucleotides read TGTGCCAGCAGCGTAGAATGGCGGGAGGTATACAATGAGCAGTTCTTC. Residues: CASSVEWREVYNEQFF.